This TCR beta chain was identified during a study of T cells after yellow fever vaccination. A 5'RACE template-switching step, the method used to make TCR cDNA, added a universal primer site and UMIs. Via MiXCR, TCRdb re-called the 5' RACE reads, giving one row per CDR3 protein. This repertoire shows a few hundred thousand distinct CDR3 sequences, about 19% found once; its top ten account for roughly an eighth. Study-wide results and limits: Post-booster repertoires again held most primary-vaccination clones (approximately 96% CD4, roughly 88% CD8). The secondary response peaked faster, at day 5 versus 15, but was weaker. In FACS-sorted repertoires, abundant clonotypes from the bulk population could appear as contaminants.

Comments on this clonotype: Its antigen remains unidentified.

Germline V CDR1 and CDR2: DFQATT, SNEGSKA (reference sequence). This CDR3 is 15 amino acids long. The V gene end was trimmed by 0 bases and the J gene end by 3 bases; junction bases not matched to a gene: 6. Sequenced material: PBMCs, taken 15 days after the yellow fever booster vaccination. This sequence was found in a man under 40 who received the YFV17D yellow fever vaccine. The rearrangement uses TRBV20-1 and TRBJ2-7, with 9 bases fitting TRBD2. Here the CDR3 reads CSARDPGSGSYEQYF. The CDR3 nucleotides are TGCAGTGCTAGAGATCCCGGTAGCGGGAGCTACGAGCAGTACTTC.